This entry lists 25 T cell receptor beta chains sequenced from one sample in a study of cytomegalovirus exposure and HLA in healthy donors. 60 Vbeta and 13 Jbeta primers were used in PCR. Generated by immunoSEQ multiplex PCR, the TCRdb table keeps only in-frame clones and is missing some. Of around 130,000 clones listed, 78% are singletons. Material: PBMCs. The origin of the receptors is a woman in her thirties or forties in good health and CMV-seronegative.

The chain couples TRBV6-1 to TRBJ1-1, with no clear D. Germline V gene lookup returns CDR1 MNHNS and CDR2 SASEGT. The CDR3 spans 15 residues. Trimming shortened V by 0 bases and J by 1 base, and 9 bases separated the two germline ends. The CDR3 sequence is CASSEAAGENTEAFF. The CDR3 nucleotides are TGTGCCAGCAGTGAAGCAGCGGGCGAGAACACTGAAGCTTTCTTT.

The V call is TRBV19, the J call TRBJ1-4, with D unresolved. CDR1 and CDR2 (germline): LNHDA, SQIVND (reference sequence). V lost 2 bases to trimming and J lost 7 bases, with 11 bases between them. The CDR3 covers 14 residues. The CDR3 DNA follows: TGTGCCAGTAGTATAAGGGAGGGAAGTGAAAAACTGTTTTTT. Its protein product is CASSIREGSEKLFF.

This chain uses TRBV2 with TRBJ2-1, with D possibly matching TRBD2 (6 bases). The CDR3 extends over 13 amino acids. The V and J ends lost 7 bases and 7 bases respectively, with 14 bases between them. Germline V gives CDR1 SNHLY, CDR2 FYNNEI. Written as DNA, the CDR3 is TGTGCCAGCACGCTGGAGGGCCTTAATGAGCAGTTCTTC. This translates into CASTLEGLNEQFF.

This clone was detected a few times. This chain connects TRBV9 to TRBJ2-5, with 9 bases lining up with TRBD2. CDR3 length equals 15 residues. J lost 11 bases, V lost 1 base, and 12 bases had no gene match. CDR1 and CDR2 (germline): SGDLS, YYNGEE. The CDR3 nucleotides read TGTGCCAGCAGCGTACGGGCGGGGGGGCCCCACGGGCAGTACTTC. Amino acids: CASSVRAGGPHGQYF.

The chain has TRBV6-4 and TRBJ2-3, with unresolved D. The CDR3 has 13 amino acids. Between the trimmed V and J ends, which lost 0 bases and 2 bases, there was a span of 3 bases. Looked up from germline, CDR1 is MRHNA and CDR2 is SNTAGT. The CDR3: CASSDSLTDTQYF. DNA for the CDR3: TGTGCCAGCAGTGACTCACTCACAGATACGCAGTATTTT.

The J gene is TRBJ2-3, the V gene TRBV30; D is ambiguous. V was pared by 3 bases and J by 0 bases, with 10 bases between. Germline CDR1 and CDR2: GTSNPN and SVGIG (reference sequence). The CDR3 contains 14 residues. Here the CDR3 reads CAWRKANSTDTQYF. As DNA, the CDR3 is TGTGCCTGGAGAAAAGCAAATAGCACAGATACGCAGTATTTT.

V gene TRBV28 combines with J gene TRBJ2-2; 8 bases fit TRBD2. The CDR3 has 15 amino acids. The germline V gene has CDR1 MDHEN and CDR2 SYDVKM. V was clipped by 8 bases and J by 0 bases; unmatched bases: 5. As DNA, the CDR3 is TGTGCCAGCCTCCACGGGGGGGCGAACACCGGGGAGCTGTTTTTT. Translated: CASLHGGANTGELFF.

V gene TRBV6-1 combines with J gene TRBJ2-7; 9 bases are a match to TRBD2. The trim removed 3 bases at V and 2 bases at J, leaving 5 bases unmatched. The CDR3 runs to 15 residues. Germline V gene data show CDR1 as MNHNS and CDR2 as SASEGT. The CDR3 region is CASSEASGVTYEQYF. CDR3 sequence (DNA): TGTGCCAGCAGTGAGGCTAGCGGGGTTACCTACGAGCAGTACTTC.

This clone was detected only a few times. The chain combines TRBV5-1 with TRBJ2-1, with 8 bases aligning to TRBD1. Germline V gene sequence: CDR1 SGHRS, CDR2 YFSETQ. CDR3 length: 15 amino acids. The V gene end was trimmed by 1 base and the J gene end by 3 bases; junction bases not matched to a gene: 3. The CDR3 spells CASSLTGGNYNEQFF. The CDR3, as DNA: TGCGCCAGCAGCTTGACAGGGGGGAACTACAATGAGCAGTTCTTC. Based on the CDR3 plus reference TRBV5-1 and TRBJ2-1, the full variable domain is KAGVTQTPRYLIKTRGQQVTLSCSPISGHRSVSWYQQTPGQGLQFLFEYFSETQRNKGNFPGRFSGRQFSNSRSEMNVSTLELGDSALYLCASSLTGGNYNEQFFGPGTRLTVL.

The count of this clone is one. The chain uses TRBV4-1 and TRBJ1-2, with 7 bases fitting TRBD1. Germline V gene sequence: CDR1 MGHRA, CDR2 YSYEKL. This CDR3 is built from 14 residues. J gave up 4 bases and V 3 bases, and 5 bases lay outside the gene matches. Here the CDR3 reads CASSQGDRAYGYTF. The CDR3 DNA reads as TGCGCCAGCAGCCAGGGCGACAGGGCCTATGGCTACACCTTC.

This chain connects TRBV9 to TRBJ2-1; the D is unclear. V lost 0 bases and J lost 9, with 7 bases in between. This CDR3 is 12 amino acids long. Looked up from germline, CDR1 is SGDLS and CDR2 is YYNGEE. As DNA, the CDR3 is TGTGCCAGCAGCGTAGACGGTGGTGAGCAGTTCTTC. This sequence encodes CASSVDGGEQFF.

The chain has TRBV5-8 and TRBJ2-4; D might be TRBD2 (6 bases). With 6 bases removed from V and 1 base from J, the gap between germline ends came to 14 bases. This CDR3 is 15 amino acids long. CDR1 and CDR2 (germline): SGHTS, YDEGEE. CDR3 region: CASNGRGIAKNIQYF. CDR3 nucleotides: TGTGCCAGCAACGGGCGGGGAATCGCCAAAAACATTCAGTACTTC.

This clone was seen just once. The chain employs TRBV30 and TRBJ2-1; 9 bases fit TRBD1. With V trimmed by 2 bases and J by 5 bases, 10 bases remained unmatched. The CDR3 is 16 residues long. Germline V gene data show CDR1 as GTSNPN and CDR2 as SVGIG (reference sequence). This CDR3 reads CAWSPRDRGTDNEQFF. The DNA of the CDR3 is TGTGCCTGGAGTCCTCGCGACAGGGGGACGGACAATGAGCAGTTCTTC.

The sample holds a few counts of this clone. The rearrangement links TRBV28 to TRBJ1-5; TRBD1 agrees at 10 bases. With V trimmed by 3 bases and J by 6 bases, 2 bases remained unmatched. Germline lookup yields CDR1 MDHEN and CDR2 SYDVKM. The CDR3 is made up of 14 amino acids. In DNA form, the CDR3 reads TGTGCCAGCAGTTTTGGGACAGGGGTTCAGCCCCAGCATTTT. It codes for CASSFGTGVQPQHF.

This chain connects TRBV7-7 to TRBJ1-1; D ambiguous. CDR1 and CDR2 from the germline V gene are SSHAT and FNYEAQ (reference sequence). This CDR3 comprises 13 residues. V lost 1 base to trimming and J lost 1 base, with 4 bases between them. CDR3 loop: CASSLGRNTEAFF. In nucleotides, the CDR3 is TGTGCCAGCAGCTTAGGTCGGAACACTGAAGCTTTCTTT.

The rearrangement joins TRBV9 to TRBJ2-7; TRBD2 agrees at 9 bases. This CDR3 spans 16 amino acids. Trimming took 4 bases from V and 6 from J; bases not matched to a gene: 14. The germline V gene has CDR1 SGDLS and CDR2 YYNGEE. The CDR3 sequence: CASSSSLAGGPREQYF. Written as DNA, the CDR3 is TGTGCCAGCAGCTCCTCCCTTGCGGGGGGGCCCCGCGAGCAGTACTTC.

This clone was detected only once. The chain couples TRBV11-2 to TRBJ1-2, with 10 bases fitting TRBD1. The CDR3 runs to 14 residues. Germline V gene sequence: CDR1 SGHAT, CDR2 FQNNGV. J gave up 7 bases and V 5 bases, and 7 bases lay outside the gene matches. The CDR3 here is CASSHGQGGFGYTF. The CDR3 DNA reads TGTGCCAGCAGCCACGGACAGGGGGGTTTTGGCTACACCTTC.

The rearrangement joins TRBV9 to TRBJ2-7; TRBD2 aligns across 8 bases. The germline gives CDR1 SGDLS, CDR2 YYNGEE. Unmatched junction bases numbered 4, after V lost 3 bases and J lost 2 bases. CDR3 size: 14 residues. CDR3 residues: CASSASGGPYEQYF. DNA of the CDR3: TGTGCCAGCAGCGCCAGCGGGGGTCCCTACGAGCAGTACTTC.

This chain connects TRBV5-1 to TRBJ2-3, with TRBD2 matching 12 bases. This CDR3 comprises 16 residues. With V trimmed by 3 bases and J by 3 bases, 5 bases remained unmatched. Germline CDR1 SGHRS, CDR2 YFSETQ. Here the CDR3 reads CASSSGLAGRTDTQYF. CDR3 DNA: TGCGCCAGCAGCTCGGGACTAGCGGGTCGTACAGATACGCAGTATTTT.

The chain joins TRBV10-3 to TRBJ2-6; 12 nucleotides match TRBD1. This CDR3 spans 18 amino acids. Trimming cost V 3 bases and J 2 bases; bases outside gene matches: 5. Germline values: CDR1 ENHRY, CDR2 SYGVKD. The CDR3 DNA is TGTGCCATCAGTGAATCCGGGACAGGGGGCGCTGGGGCCAACGTCCTGACTTTC. Translating it yields CAISESGTGGAGANVLTF.

The chain recombines TRBV5-1 with TRBJ2-5, with TRBD2 matching over 9 bases. This CDR3 region has 14 residues. J gave up 5 bases and V 4 bases, and 6 bases lay outside the gene matches. Germline V gene lookup returns CDR1 SGHRS and CDR2 YFSETQ. CDR3 nucleotide sequence: TGCGCCAGCAGCGTTAGCGGGAGTTTCGAGACCCAGTACTTC. Its translation: CASSVSGSFETQYF.

J is TRBJ1-4 and V is TRBV27, with 7 bases fitting TRBD1. Germline V gene lookup returns CDR1 MNHEY and CDR2 SMNVEV (reference sequence). J lost 3 bases, V lost 8 bases, and 9 bases had no gene match. The CDR3 contains 15 residues. The DNA for the CDR3 is TGTGCCAGCTCGCCCATCGGGACAGCTAATGAAAAACTGTTTTTT. Translated, it gives CASSPIGTANEKLFF.

J is TRBJ1-3 and V is TRBV6-6; no reliable D call. Trimming took off 6 bases at V and 4 bases at J, with 16 bases between the two ends. The germline CDR1 and CDR2 sequences are MNHNY and SVGAGI (reference sequence). CDR3 length: 15 residues. The CDR3 sequence is CASSDSRERGNTIYF. CDR3 nucleotides: TGTGCCAGCAGCGATTCCCGAGAACGCGGAAACACCATATATTTT.

The chain is built from TRBV5-1 and TRBJ1-1; 7 bases align to TRBD1. The CDR3 totals 15 residues. Germline V gene sequence: CDR1 SGHRS, CDR2 YFSETQ. Losses at the gene ends were 7 bases for V and 0 bases for J; bases not matched to a gene: 9. CDR3 loop: CASGKPGQMNTEAFF. CDR3 sequence (DNA): TGCGCCAGCGGAAAACCGGGACAGATGAACACTGAAGCTTTCTTT.

The CDR3 bases are TGTGCCAGCACCCTTCAAGGGGGCGGTCAGCCCCAGCATTTT. Translated: CASTLQGGGQPQHF. The rearrangement joins TRBV28 to TRBJ1-5; TRBD1 agrees at 7 bases. CDR3 size: 14 residues. V trimming: 7 bases; J trimming: 6 bases; junction bases outside the gene matches: 9. Germline values: CDR1 MDHEN, CDR2 SYDVKM.